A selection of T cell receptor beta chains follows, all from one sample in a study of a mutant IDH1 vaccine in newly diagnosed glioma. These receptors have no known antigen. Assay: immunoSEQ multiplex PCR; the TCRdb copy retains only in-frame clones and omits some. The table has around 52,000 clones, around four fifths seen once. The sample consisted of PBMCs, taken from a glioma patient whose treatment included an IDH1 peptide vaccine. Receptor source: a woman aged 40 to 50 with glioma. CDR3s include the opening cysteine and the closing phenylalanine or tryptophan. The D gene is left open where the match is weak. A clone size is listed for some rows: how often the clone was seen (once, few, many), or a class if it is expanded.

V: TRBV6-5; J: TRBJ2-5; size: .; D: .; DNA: TGTGCCAGCAGTTTGGGGGGGCGCGAGACCCAGTACTTC; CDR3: CASSLGGRETQYF
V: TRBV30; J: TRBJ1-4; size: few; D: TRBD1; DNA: TGTGCCTGGAGTCGAGGGGGCAGTAATGAAAAACTGTTTTTT; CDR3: CAWSRGGSNEKLFF
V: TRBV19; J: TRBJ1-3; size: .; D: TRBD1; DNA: TGTGCCAGTAGTATACCCGGGACAGGAGGTGGAAACACCATATATTTT; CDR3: CASSIPGTGGGNTIYF
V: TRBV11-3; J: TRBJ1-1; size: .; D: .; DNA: TGTGCCAACTCCCCAGGGGCCTCGAACACTGAAGCTTTCTTT; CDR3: CANSPGASNTEAFF
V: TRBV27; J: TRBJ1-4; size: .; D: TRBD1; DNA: TGTGCCAGCAGTGTCTTCCAGGGGGCTAAAGTTGAAAAACTGTTTTTT; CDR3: CASSVFQGAKVEKLFF
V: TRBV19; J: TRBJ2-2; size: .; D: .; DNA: TGTGCCAGTAGTCTTATGGGGATGGGAACCGGGGAGCTGTTTTTT; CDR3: CASSLMGMGTGELFF
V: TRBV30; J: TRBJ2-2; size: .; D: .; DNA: TGTGCCTGGAGTGTAAAGGGGGCCGGGGAGCTGTTTTTT; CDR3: CAWSVKGAGELFF
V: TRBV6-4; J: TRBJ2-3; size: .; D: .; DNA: TGTGCCAGCAGTGAGTCTAGCACAGATACGCAGTATTTT; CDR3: CASSESSTDTQYF
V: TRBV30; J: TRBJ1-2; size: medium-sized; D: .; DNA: TGTGCCTGGATGACAGAAAGGTCCTATGGCTACACCTTC; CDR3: CAWMTERSYGYTF
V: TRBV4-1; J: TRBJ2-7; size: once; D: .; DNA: TGCGCCAGCAGCCAAGGGCGAGGGAGCTTCTCCTACGAGCAGTACTTC; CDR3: CASSQGRGSFSYEQYF
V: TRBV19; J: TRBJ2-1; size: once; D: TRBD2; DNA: TGTGCCAGTAGTATAATAGCGGGGTTAGGCGATGAGCAGTTCTTC; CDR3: CASSIIAGLGDEQFF
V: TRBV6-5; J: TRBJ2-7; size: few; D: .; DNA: TGTGCCAGCAGTGCCGGGACCACCTACGAGCAGTACTTC; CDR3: CASSAGTTYEQYF
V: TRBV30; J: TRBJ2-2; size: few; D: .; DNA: TGTGCCTGGAGTGACCAGGGGAGGAACACCGGGGAGCTGTTTTTT; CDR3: CAWSDQGRNTGELFF
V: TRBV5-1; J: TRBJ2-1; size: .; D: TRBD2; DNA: TGCGCCAGCAGCTTTGATAGCGGGGAAATCTACAATGAGCAGTTCTTC; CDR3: CASSFDSGEIYNEQFF
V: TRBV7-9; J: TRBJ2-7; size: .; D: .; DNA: TGTGCCAGCAGCCACGACAGCTTAAGGGACCGCGGCGAGCAGTACTTC; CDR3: CASSHDSLRDRGEQYF
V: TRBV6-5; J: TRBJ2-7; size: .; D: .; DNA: TGTGCCAGCAGTTTCGCCTACGAGCAGTACTTC; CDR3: CASSFAYEQYF
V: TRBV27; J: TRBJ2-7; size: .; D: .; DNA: TGTGCCAGCAGTTCGGGATTGTTTAGCGAGCAGTACTTC; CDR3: CASSSGLFSEQYF
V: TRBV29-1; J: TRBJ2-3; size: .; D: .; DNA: TGCAGCGTTGGAGGTATAGATACGCAGTATTTT; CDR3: CSVGGIDTQYF
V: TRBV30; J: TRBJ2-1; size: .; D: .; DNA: TGTGCCTGGAGTGTAATCGGGGGGCTCTCGAATGAGCAGTTCTTC; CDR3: CAWSVIGGLSNEQFF
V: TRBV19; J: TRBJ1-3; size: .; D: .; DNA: TGTGCCAGTAGTATAATGCAACGGGCTGTTGGAAACACCATATATTTT; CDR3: CASSIMQRAVGNTIYF
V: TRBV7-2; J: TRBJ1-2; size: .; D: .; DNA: TGTGCCAGCAGCTTAACAAGGGCCAGCTATGGCTACACCTTC; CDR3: CASSLTRASYGYTF
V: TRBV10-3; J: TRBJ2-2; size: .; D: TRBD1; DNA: TGTGCCATCAGTGGGGGACGGACAGGGCAGAACACCGGGGAGCTGTTTTTT; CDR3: CAISGGRTGQNTGELFF
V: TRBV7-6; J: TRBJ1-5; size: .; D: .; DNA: TGTGCCAGCAGCTTATGGGTGGATCAGCCCCAGCATTTT; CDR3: CASSLWVDQPQHF
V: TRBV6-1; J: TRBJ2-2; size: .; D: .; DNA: TGTGCCAGCGACAGGCCCCTGAACACCGGGGAGCTGTTTTTT; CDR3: CASDRPLNTGELFF
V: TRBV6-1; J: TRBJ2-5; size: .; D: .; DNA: TGTGCCAGCAGTGATTCCGGTAGGGGGGGCCAAGAGACCCAGTACTTC; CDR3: CASSDSGRGGQETQYF
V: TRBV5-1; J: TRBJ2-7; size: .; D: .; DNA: TGCGCCAGCAGCTTGGGCTGGGACCTCACACACTACGAGCAGTACTTC; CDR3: CASSLGWDLTHYEQYF
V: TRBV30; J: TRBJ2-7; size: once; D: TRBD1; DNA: TGTGCCTGGAAACGGACAGGGTCCTACGAGCAGTACTTC; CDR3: CAWKRTGSYEQYF
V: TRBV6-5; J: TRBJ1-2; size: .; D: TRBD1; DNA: TGTGCCAGCAGAGGACAGGGGGACTATGGCTACACCTTC; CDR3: CASRGQGDYGYTF
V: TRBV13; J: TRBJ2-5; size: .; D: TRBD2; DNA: TGTGCCAGCAGCTTTGAAGGCGGGGGGAACCAAGAGACCCAGTACTTC; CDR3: CASSFEGGGNQETQYF
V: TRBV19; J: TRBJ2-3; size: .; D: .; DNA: TGTGCCAGTAGGGATCTTAACAGCCCCCACACAGATACGCAGTATTTT; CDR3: CASRDLNSPHTDTQYF
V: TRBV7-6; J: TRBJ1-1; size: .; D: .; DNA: TGTGCCAGCAGCTTAGCCCCGGAGGGTCGCACTGAAGCTTTCTTT; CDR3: CASSLAPEGRTEAFF
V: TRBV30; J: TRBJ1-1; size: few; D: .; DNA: TGTGCCTGGAGATCCTGGAACACTGAAGCTTTCTTT; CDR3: CAWRSWNTEAFF
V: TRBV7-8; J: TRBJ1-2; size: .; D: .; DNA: TGTGCCAGCAGCTCGACCGGGACCACCTATGGCTACACCTTC; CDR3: CASSSTGTTYGYTF
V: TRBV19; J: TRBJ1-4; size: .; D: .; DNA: TGTGCCAGTAGTATGGGGCAGGGTGGTGAAAAACTGTTTTTT; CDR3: CASSMGQGGEKLFF
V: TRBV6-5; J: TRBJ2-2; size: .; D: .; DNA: TGTGCCAGCACTACCTCGGAGGTCCGGGAGCTGTTTTTT; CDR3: CASTTSEVRELFF
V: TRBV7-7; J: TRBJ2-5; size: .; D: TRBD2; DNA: TGTGCTAGCAGCGGGGGACTTCAAGAGACCCAGTACTTC; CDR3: CASSGGLQETQYF
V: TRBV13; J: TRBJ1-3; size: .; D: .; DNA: TGTGCCAGCAGCTCCCGAGGGGCGGGTGGAAACACCATATATTTT; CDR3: CASSSRGAGGNTIYF